This TCR beta chain was obtained from a study of cytomegalovirus exposure and HLA in healthy donors. Germline V gene data show CDR1 as SGHRS and CDR2 as YFSETQ. The CDR3 consists of 14 residues. The V and J ends lost 0 bases and 0 bases respectively, with 7 bases between them. Study results and caveats: Associated with cytomegalovirus, according to the listing, were around 160 TCR beta chains. DRB1 had the most TCR associations and HLA-C the fewest, a later analysis found, with rates varying by HLA locus. Follow-up analysis later connected one missense variant in DCLRE1C with trimming of TCR beta V- and J-genes. In a later analysis, a genetic analysis reported fewer productive-TCR N-insertions in an Asian-associated ancestry cluster than the cohort average.

Researchers ran the PCR with 60 Vbeta and 13 Jbeta primers. TCRdb's copy holds only in-frame clones and misses some; the assay was immunoSEQ multiplex PCR. Here the sample spans roughly 120,000 clones, about 70% being singletons. As for this clone: Its antigen is unknown.

The receptor was derived from a woman aged 25 to 39 in good health and CMV-seronegative. Sample: PBMCs. The chain couples TRBV5-1 to TRBJ2-7; D not resolved. The DNA of the CDR3 is TGCGCCAGCAGCTTGGGCGACACCTCCTACGAGCAGTACTTC. This translates into CASSLGDTSYEQYF.